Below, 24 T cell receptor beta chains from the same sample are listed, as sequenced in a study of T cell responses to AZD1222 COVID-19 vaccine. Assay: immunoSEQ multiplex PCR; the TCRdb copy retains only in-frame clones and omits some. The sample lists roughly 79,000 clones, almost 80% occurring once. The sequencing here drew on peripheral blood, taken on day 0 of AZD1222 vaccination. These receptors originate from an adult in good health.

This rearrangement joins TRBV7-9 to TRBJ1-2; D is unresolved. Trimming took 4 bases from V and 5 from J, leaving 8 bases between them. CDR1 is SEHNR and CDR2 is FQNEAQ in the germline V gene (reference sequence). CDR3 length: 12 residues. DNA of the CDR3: TGTGCCAGCAGCTCGCCCGGGTATGGCTACACCTTC. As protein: CASSSPGYGYTF.

CDR3 nucleotide sequence: TGTGCCAGCAGTTACGATCCACAGAGCTCCTACGAGCAGTACTTC. Its protein is CASSYDPQSSYEQYF. The J gene is TRBJ2-7, the V gene TRBV6-5, with D uncertain. The CDR3 is 15 amino acids. The germline V gene encodes CDR1 MNHEY and CDR2 SVGAGI. V lost 2 bases and J lost 0, with 11 bases in between.

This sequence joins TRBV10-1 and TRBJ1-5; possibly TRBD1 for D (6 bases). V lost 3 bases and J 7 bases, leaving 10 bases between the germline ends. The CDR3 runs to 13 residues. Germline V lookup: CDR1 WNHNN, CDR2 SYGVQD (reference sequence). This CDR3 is CASSDRGGQPQHF. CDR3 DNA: TGCGCCAGCAGTGACAGGGGCGGGCAGCCCCAGCATTTT.

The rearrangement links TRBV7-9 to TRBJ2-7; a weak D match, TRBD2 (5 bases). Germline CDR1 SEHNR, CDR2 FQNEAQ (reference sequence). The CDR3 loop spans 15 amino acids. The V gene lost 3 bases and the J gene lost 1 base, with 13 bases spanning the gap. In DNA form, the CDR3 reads TGTGCCAGCAGCTTTGGTGGGAGTAGATCCTACGAGCAGTACTTC. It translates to CASSFGGSRSYEQYF. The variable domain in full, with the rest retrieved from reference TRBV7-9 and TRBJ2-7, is DTGVSQNPRHKITKRGQNVTFRCDPISEHNRLYWYRQTLGQGPEFLTYFQNEAQLEKSRLLSDRFSAERPKGSFSTLEIQRTEQGDSAMYLCASSFGGSRSYEQYFGPGTRLTVT.

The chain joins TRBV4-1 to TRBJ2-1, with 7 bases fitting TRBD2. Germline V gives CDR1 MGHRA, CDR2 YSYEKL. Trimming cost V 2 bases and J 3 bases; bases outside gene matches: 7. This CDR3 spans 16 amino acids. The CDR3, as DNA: TGCGCCAGCAGCCAATATTTCCAGCGGGACTACAATGAGCAGTTCTTC. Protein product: CASSQYFQRDYNEQFF.

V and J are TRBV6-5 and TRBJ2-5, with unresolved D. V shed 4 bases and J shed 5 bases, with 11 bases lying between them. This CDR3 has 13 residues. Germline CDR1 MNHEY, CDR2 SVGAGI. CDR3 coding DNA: TGTGCCAGCAGTTCCCTCGACTTGGAGACCCAGTACTTC. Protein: CASSSLDLETQYF.

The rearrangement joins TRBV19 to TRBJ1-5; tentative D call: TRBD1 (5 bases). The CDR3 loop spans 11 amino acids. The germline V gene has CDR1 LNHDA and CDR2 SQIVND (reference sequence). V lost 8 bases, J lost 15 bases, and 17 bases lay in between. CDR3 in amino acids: CASGRDSVWHF. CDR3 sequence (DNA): TGTGCCAGTGGTAGAGACAGTGTTTGGCATTTT.

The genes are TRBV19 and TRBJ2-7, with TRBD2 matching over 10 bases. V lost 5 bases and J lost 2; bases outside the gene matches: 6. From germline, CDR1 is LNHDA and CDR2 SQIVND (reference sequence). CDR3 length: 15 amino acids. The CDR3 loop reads CASSSTSGITYEQYF. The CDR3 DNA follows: TGTGCCAGTAGTTCCACTAGCGGGATTACCTACGAGCAGTACTTC. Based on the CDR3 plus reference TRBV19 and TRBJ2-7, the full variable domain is DGGITQSPKYLFRKEGQNVTLSCEQNLNHDAMYWYRQDPGQGLRLIYYSQIVNDFQKGDIAEGYSVSREKKESFPLTVTSAQKNPTAFYLCASSSTSGITYEQYFGPGTRLTVT.

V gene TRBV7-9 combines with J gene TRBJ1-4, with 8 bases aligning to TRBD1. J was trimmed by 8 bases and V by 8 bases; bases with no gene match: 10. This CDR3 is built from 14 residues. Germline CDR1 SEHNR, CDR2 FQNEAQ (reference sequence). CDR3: CASGSRTGREKLFF. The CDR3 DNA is TGTGCCAGCGGATCCAGGACAGGGAGGGAAAAACTGTTTTTT.

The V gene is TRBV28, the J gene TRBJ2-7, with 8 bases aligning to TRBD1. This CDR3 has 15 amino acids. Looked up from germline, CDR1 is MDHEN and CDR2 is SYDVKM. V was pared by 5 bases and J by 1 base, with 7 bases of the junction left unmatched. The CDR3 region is CASSPTDRASYEQYF. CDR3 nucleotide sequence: TGTGCCAGCAGTCCCACGGACAGGGCATCCTACGAGCAGTACTTC. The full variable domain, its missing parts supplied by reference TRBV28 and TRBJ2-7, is DVKVTQSSRYLVKRTGEKVFLECVQDMDHENMFWYRQDPGLGLRLIYFSYDVKMKEKGDIPEGYSVSREKKERFSLILESASTNQTSMYLCASSPTDRASYEQYFGPGTRLTVT.

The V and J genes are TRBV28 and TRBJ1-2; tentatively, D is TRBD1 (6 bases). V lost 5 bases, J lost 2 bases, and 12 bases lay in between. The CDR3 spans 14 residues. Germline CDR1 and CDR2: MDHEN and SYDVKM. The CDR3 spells CASSPGQLNYGYTF. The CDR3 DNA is TGTGCCAGCAGTCCCGGACAGCTCAACTATGGCTACACCTTC.

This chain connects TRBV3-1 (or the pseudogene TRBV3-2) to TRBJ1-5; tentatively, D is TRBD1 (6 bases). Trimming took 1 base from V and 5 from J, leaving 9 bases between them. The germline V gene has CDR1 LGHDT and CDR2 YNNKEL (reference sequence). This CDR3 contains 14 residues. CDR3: CASSQVQGYQPQHF. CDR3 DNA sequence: TGTGCCAGCAGCCAAGTTCAGGGGTATCAGCCCCAGCATTTT.

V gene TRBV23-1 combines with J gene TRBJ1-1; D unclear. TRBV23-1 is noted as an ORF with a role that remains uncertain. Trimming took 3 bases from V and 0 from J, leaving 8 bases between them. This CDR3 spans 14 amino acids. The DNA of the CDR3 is TGCGCCAGCAGTCAGCACGAAGTGAACACTGAAGCTTTCTTT. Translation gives CASSQHEVNTEAFF.

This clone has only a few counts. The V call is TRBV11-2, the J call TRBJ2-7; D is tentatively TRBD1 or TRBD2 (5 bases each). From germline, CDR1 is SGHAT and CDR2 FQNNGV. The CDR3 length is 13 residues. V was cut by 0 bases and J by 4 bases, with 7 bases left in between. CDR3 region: CASSLEWGYEQYF. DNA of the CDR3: TGTGCCAGCAGCTTAGAGTGGGGGTACGAGCAGTACTTC.

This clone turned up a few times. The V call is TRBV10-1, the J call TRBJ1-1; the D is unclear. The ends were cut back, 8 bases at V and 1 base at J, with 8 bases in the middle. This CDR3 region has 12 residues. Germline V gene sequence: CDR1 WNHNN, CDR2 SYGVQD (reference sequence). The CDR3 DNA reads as TGCGCCAGCGGTAGTGAGAACACTGAAGCTTTCTTT. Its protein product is CASGSENTEAFF.

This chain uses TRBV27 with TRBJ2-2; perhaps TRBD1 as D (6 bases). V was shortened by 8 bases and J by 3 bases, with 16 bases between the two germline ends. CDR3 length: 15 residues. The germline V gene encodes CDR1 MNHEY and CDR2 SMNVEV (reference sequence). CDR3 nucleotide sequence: TGTGCCAGCGGCCAACAGGGAATGCACACCGGGGAGCTGTTTTTT. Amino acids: CASGQQGMHTGELFF.

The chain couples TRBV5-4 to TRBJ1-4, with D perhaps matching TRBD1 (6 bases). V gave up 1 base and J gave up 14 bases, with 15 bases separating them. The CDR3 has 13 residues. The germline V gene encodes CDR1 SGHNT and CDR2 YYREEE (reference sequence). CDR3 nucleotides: TGTGCCAGCAGCTTGTCAGGGGCGGGAGCGCTGTTTTTT. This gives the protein CASSLSGAGALFF.

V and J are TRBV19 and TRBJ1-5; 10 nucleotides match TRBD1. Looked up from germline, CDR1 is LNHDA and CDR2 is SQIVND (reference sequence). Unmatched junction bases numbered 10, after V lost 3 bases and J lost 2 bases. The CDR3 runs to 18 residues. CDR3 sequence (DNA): TGTGCCAGTAGTATCCCTCGGACAGGGGGTACGGGCAATCAGCCCCAGCATTTT. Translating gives CASSIPRTGGTGNQPQHF.

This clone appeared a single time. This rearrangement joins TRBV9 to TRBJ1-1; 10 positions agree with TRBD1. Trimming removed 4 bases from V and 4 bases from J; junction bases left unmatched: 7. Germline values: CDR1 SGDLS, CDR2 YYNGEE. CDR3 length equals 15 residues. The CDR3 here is CASSTLTGGGTEAFF. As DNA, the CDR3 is TGTGCCAGCAGCACCCTGACAGGGGGCGGCACTGAAGCTTTCTTT.

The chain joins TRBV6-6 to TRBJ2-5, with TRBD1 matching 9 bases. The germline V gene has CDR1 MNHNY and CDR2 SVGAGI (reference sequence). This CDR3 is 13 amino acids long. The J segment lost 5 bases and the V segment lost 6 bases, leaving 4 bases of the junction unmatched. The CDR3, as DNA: TGTGCCAGCAGCCGGGACAGGGTGGAGACCCAGTACTTC. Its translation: CASSRDRVETQYF.

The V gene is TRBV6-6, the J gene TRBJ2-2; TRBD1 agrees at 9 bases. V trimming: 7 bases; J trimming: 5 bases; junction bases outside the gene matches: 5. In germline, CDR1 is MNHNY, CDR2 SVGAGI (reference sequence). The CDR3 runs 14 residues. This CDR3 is CASKQGAQTGELFF. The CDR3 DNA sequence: TGTGCCAGCAAACAGGGGGCGCAGACCGGGGAGCTGTTTTTT.

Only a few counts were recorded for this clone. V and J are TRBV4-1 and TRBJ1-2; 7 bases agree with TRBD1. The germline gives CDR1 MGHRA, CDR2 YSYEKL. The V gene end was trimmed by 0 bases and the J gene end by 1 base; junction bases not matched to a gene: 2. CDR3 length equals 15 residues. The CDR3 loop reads CASSQEGQINYGYTF. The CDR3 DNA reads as TGCGCCAGCAGCCAAGAGGGACAGATTAACTATGGCTACACCTTC.

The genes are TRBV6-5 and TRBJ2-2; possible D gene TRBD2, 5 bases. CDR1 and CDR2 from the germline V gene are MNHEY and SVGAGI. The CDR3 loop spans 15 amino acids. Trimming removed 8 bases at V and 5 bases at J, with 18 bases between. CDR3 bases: TGTGCCAGCGCGGACTCCCTAACATCAACCGGGGAGCTGTTTTTT. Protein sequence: CASADSLTSTGELFF.

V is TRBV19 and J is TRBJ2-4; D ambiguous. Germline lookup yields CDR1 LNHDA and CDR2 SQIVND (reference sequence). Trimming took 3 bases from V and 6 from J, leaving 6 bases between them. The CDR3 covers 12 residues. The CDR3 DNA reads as TGTGCCAGTAGTATCTGGGGAAACATTCAGTACTTC. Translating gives CASSIWGNIQYF.